These 14 T cell receptor beta chains were sequenced from one sample in a study of cytomegalovirus exposure and HLA in healthy donors. PCR was performed using 60 Vbeta and 13 Jbeta primers. Data came from immunoSEQ multiplex PCR; TCRdb stores just in-frame clones and leaves some out. The sample lists 150,000 to 200,000 clones, roughly 60% seen once, with over 2.5% in the top ten. Input material: PBMCs. The source of these receptors is a man aged 40-49 years in good health and CMV-seronegative.

The V gene is TRBV5-4, the J gene TRBJ1-5, with TRBD1 matching over 10 bases. Germline CDR1 SGHNT, CDR2 YYREEE (reference sequence). The CDR3 has 16 residues. Unmatched junction bases numbered 6, after V lost 3 bases and J lost 3 bases. The CDR3 DNA is TGTGCCAGCAGCTCAGGCGGGACAGGGGACAATCAGCCCCAGCATTTT. The encoded protein is CASSSGGTGDNQPQHF.

This chain links TRBV5-6 with TRBJ2-7; 7 bases agree with TRBD1. Germline V lookup: CDR1 SGHDT, CDR2 YYEEEE. J gave up 10 bases and V 3 bases, and 13 bases lay outside the gene matches. The CDR3 has 14 amino acids. Here the CDR3 reads CASSSIFLDRDQYF. CDR3 coding DNA: TGTGCCAGCAGCTCAATCTTCTTAGACAGGGACCAGTACTTC.

Remarks on this clone: The sample holds other DNA sequences that translate to the same CDR3. This chain connects TRBV4-1 to TRBJ2-5; D may be TRBD2 (5 bases). V gave up 3 bases and J gave up 5 bases, with 16 bases separating them. CDR1 and CDR2 (germline): MGHRA, YSYEKL. The CDR3 runs to 15 residues. For the CDR3, the DNA is TGCGCCAGCAGCCAGGACTTAATCCCCGGGGAGACCCAGTACTTC. Translation: CASSQDLIPGETQYF.

CDR3 nucleotide sequence: TGTGCCAGCAGCTTTGTTGGGGGCGACTACGAGCAGTACTTC. Translating it yields CASSFVGGDYEQYF. The V gene is TRBV5-4, the J gene TRBJ2-5, with D tentatively TRBD1 (6 bases). The end of the DNA fits TRBJ2-7 better, so the J call may be wrong. The CDR3 length is 14 residues. The V gene's germline CDR1 is SGHNT and CDR2 YYREEE (reference sequence).

This chain links TRBV7-2 with TRBJ2-3, with D possibly matching TRBD2 (6 bases). Germline CDR1 SGHTA, CDR2 FQGNSA. CDR3 length: 13 amino acids. The V end lost 5 bases, the J end lost 4 bases, and 10 bases lay between the germline ends. DNA for the CDR3: TGTGCCAGCAGCACCCGACTAGCAGATACGCAGTATTTT. Protein sequence: CASSTRLADTQYF.

The CDR3 sequence: CAWSVGQGYGYTF. In DNA form, the CDR3 reads TGTGCCTGGAGTGTGGGACAGGGTTATGGCTACACCTTC. This rearrangement joins TRBV30 to TRBJ1-2; 9 bases are shared with TRBD1. The CDR3 consists of 13 residues. V trimming: 0 bases; J trimming: 5 bases; junction bases outside the gene matches: 1. Germline V gene sequence: CDR1 GTSNPN, CDR2 SVGIG (reference sequence).

The J gene is TRBJ2-3, the V gene TRBV7-2; D is possibly TRBD1 (6 bases). Trimming pared 5 bases from V and 0 bases from J, leaving 12 bases between. The CDR3 totals 15 residues. CDR1 and CDR2 (germline): SGHTA, FQGNSA. The CDR3 is CASSLGQTSTDTQYF. As DNA, the CDR3 is TGTGCCAGCAGCCTTGGACAGACTAGCACAGATACGCAGTATTTT.

This chain uses TRBV6-5 with TRBJ2-7; TRBD1 matches at 11 bases. From germline, CDR1 is MNHEY and CDR2 SVGAGI. The V and J ends lost 6 bases and 4 bases, in that order; junction bases with no gene match: 5. The CDR3 length is 14 residues. For the CDR3, the DNA is TGTGCCAGCAGGCGGGACAGGGGGAAGTACGAGCAGTACTTC. Protein: CASRRDRGKYEQYF.

V gene TRBV6-5 combines with J gene TRBJ1-1; tentatively, D is TRBD1 (5 bases). V gave up 8 bases and J gave up 0 bases, with 13 bases separating them. This CDR3 region has 14 residues. Germline assignment: CDR1 MNHEY and CDR2 SVGAGI. In nucleotides, the CDR3 is TGTGCCAGCGAAGAGGCAGGGATGAACACTGAAGCTTTCTTT. Translated, it gives CASEEAGMNTEAFF.

CDR3 DNA: TGCGCCAGCAGCTCCTCCGGGGGGGCAAACACCGGGGAGCTGTTTTTT. Translation gives CASSSSGGANTGELFF. The J gene is TRBJ2-2, the V gene TRBV4-1; 8 bases line up with TRBD2. V dropped 5 bases and J dropped 2; count of bases not matched to a gene: 7. CDR3 length: 16 residues. CDR1 is MGHRA and CDR2 is YSYEKL in the germline V gene.

A word on this clone: The germline gene is not matched at one end of the junction; a read error may be the cause. This rearrangement joins TRBV7-9 to TRBJ2-7; the match to TRBD1 covers 8 bases. The CDR3 length is 15 residues. CDR1 is SEHNR, CDR2 FQNEAQ, per germline (reference sequence). As DNA, the CDR3 is TGTGCCAGCAGCCCCGGGACAGGAGGCTCCCACGAGCAGTACTTC. Its protein product is CASSPGTGGSHEQYF.

The V gene is TRBV7-8, the J gene TRBJ2-1; 9 bases fit TRBD1. This CDR3 region has 16 residues. Germline-derived CDR1 and CDR2 are SGHVS and FQNEAQ. Trimming removed 3 bases from V and 6 bases from J; junction bases left unmatched: 9. CDR3 in DNA: TGTGCCAGCAGCTTCCGACCGGGACAGGGACGCAATGAGCAGTTCTTC. Translated, it gives CASSFRPGQGRNEQFF.

This clone appeared a few times. The chain joins TRBV19 to TRBJ2-1; no reliable D call. The length of the CDR3 is 16 residues. V lost 3 bases, J lost 4 bases, and 16 bases lay in between. CDR1 is LNHDA, CDR2 SQIVND, per germline (reference sequence). The CDR3 spells CASSIISGRIYNEQFF. The CDR3 bases are TGTGCCAGTAGTATCATTTCCGGCAGGATATACAATGAGCAGTTCTTC.

The chain uses TRBV30 and TRBJ2-1; D perhaps matches TRBD1 (6 bases). Germline CDR1 is GTSNPN and CDR2 is SVGIG (reference sequence). This CDR3 has 11 amino acids. V was clipped by 4 bases and J by 16 bases, with 17 bases between them. The CDR3 DNA is TGTGCCTGGACCTCCCGGGACATGCCTTTCTTC. Translating it yields CAWTSRDMPFF.